These 32 T cell receptor beta chains came from one sample sequenced in a study of CD8 T cells in ankylosing spondylitis. MiXCR was run by TCRdb on the 5' RACE reads, yielding one entry per CDR3 protein. The table lists 350,000 to 450,000 distinct CDR3 sequences, 20% to 25% of them singletons. Input material: blood, either unsorted or a sorted T cell fraction (not recorded which). The receptors stem from a male donor with ankylosing spondylitis or in good health (not recorded which).

This clonotype is a singleton in its sample. V usage is TRBV7-6 and J usage is TRBJ2-7; a possible D gene is TRBD1 (6 bases). Deletions cut 2 bases from V and 1 base from J, with 21 bases between. The germline CDR1 and CDR2 sequences are SGHVS and FNYEAQ. The CDR3 covers 18 residues. In DNA form, the CDR3 reads TGTGCCAGCAGCTTATTCCCCCCGGACAGCAGTTTATCCTACGAGCAGTACTTC. Its protein product is CASSLFPPDSSLSYEQYF.

The chain carries TRBV11-2 and TRBJ2-3; D is possibly TRBD1 (6 bases). Germline loops: CDR1 SGHAT, CDR2 FQNNGV. The CDR3 is made up of 14 amino acids. V shed 5 bases and J shed 4 bases, with 13 bases lying between them. CDR3 DNA sequence: TGTGCCAGCAGCGCAGGGGTTGGCGCAGATACGCAGTATTTT. The encoded protein is CASSAGVGADTQYF.

V usage is TRBV28 and J usage is TRBJ2-7; D unresolved. V dropped 3 bases and J dropped 6 bases, with 12 bases sitting between them. This CDR3 is 13 amino acids long. CDR1 MDHEN and CDR2 SYDVKM come from the germline V gene. The CDR3 region has the DNA TGTGCCAGCAGTTTTAGGCCTGGTAGCGAGCAGTACTTC. This sequence encodes CASSFRPGSEQYF. The full variable domain, rest sourced from reference TRBV28 and TRBJ2-7, is DVKVTQSSRYLVKRTGEKVFLECVQDMDHENMFWYRQDPGLGLRLIYFSYDVKMKEKGDIPEGYSVSREKKERFSLILESASTNQTSMYLCASSFRPGSEQYFGPGTRLTVT.

The chain employs TRBV5-6 and TRBJ2-1; maybe TRBD2 (5 bases). Germline V CDR1 and CDR2: SGHDT, YYEEEE. This CDR3 region has 14 residues. Deletions cut 3 bases from V and 1 base from J, with 8 bases between. CDR3 loop: CASSWRNSYNEQFF. The CDR3 DNA sequence: TGTGCCAGCAGCTGGAGGAATTCCTACAATGAGCAGTTCTTC.

This clonotype was counted only a few times. The V call is TRBV29-1, the J call TRBJ1-2; TRBD1 matches at 8 bases. This CDR3 is built from 13 residues. Germline CDR1 is SQVTM and CDR2 is ANQGSEA. V shed 2 bases and J 3 bases; nucleotides not matched to a gene: 2. The CDR3 loop is CSVEPGQDYGYTF. CDR3 DNA sequence: TGCAGCGTTGAACCGGGACAGGACTATGGCTACACCTTC.

This clonotype has more than one count but fewer than ten. The rearrangement uses TRBV7-6 and TRBJ2-7, with D uncertain. The germline V gene has CDR1 SGHVS and CDR2 FNYEAQ. The V end was cut by 2 bases, the J end by 0 bases, with 17 bases between. CDR3 length equals 17 residues. DNA of the CDR3: TGTGCCAGCAGCTTATCCCACCCCCGGGCAGGCTCCTACGAGCAGTACTTC. The encoded protein is CASSLSHPRAGSYEQYF.

This clonotype has a handful of counts. The genes are TRBV6-5 and TRBJ2-2; 8 bases map to TRBD1. Germline V gene lookup returns CDR1 MNHEY and CDR2 SVGAGI. This CDR3 is built from 12 residues. The V gene end was trimmed by 2 bases and the J gene end by 15 bases; junction bases not matched to a gene: 5. CDR3 region: CASSYPDREMFF. The CDR3 DNA reads TGTGCCAGCAGTTACCCGGACAGGGAAATGTTTTTT.

This clonotype has a handful of counts. The CDR3 is CASSEVLGASSTDTQYF. The DNA for the CDR3 is TGTGCCAGCAGTGAAGTTTTGGGGGCTTCGAGCACAGATACGCAGTATTTT. This chain connects TRBV6-1 to TRBJ2-3; maybe TRBD1 (6 bases). This CDR3 region has 17 residues. V gave up 1 base and J gave up 0 bases, with 14 bases separating them. The germline V gene encodes CDR1 MNHNS and CDR2 SASEGT.

The J gene is TRBJ2-5, the V gene TRBV19; 8 nucleotides agree with TRBD1. CDR1 is LNHDA and CDR2 is SQIVND in the germline V gene (reference sequence). The CDR3 runs to 13 residues. J lost 5 bases, V lost 6 bases, and 5 bases had no gene match. The CDR3: CASRPRGQETQYF. The DNA for the CDR3 is TGTGCCAGTAGGCCCAGGGGGCAGGAGACCCAGTACTTC.

The chain joins TRBV29-1 to TRBJ2-3, with D maybe TRBD2 (6 bases). V lost 2 bases and J 8 bases, leaving 17 bases between the germline ends. Germline-derived CDR1 and CDR2 are SQVTM and ANQGSEA. This CDR3 is built from 14 residues. CDR3 coding DNA: TGCAGCGTTGAAAAGGGGTTGGACTATGGTACGCAGTATTTT. Amino acid sequence: CSVEKGLDYGTQYF.

CDR3 protein: CSARDQGGPSYEQYF. The CDR3 nucleotides read TGCAGTGCTAGAGATCAAGGGGGCCCTTCCTACGAGCAGTACTTC. The chain combines TRBV20-1 with TRBJ2-7, with 7 bases lining up with TRBD1. CDR3 length: 15 residues. Germline values: CDR1 DFQATT, CDR2 SNEGSKA (reference sequence). V lost 0 bases, J lost 1 base, and 6 bases stayed unmatched.

This clonotype was picked up a small number of times. The chain is built from TRBV4-1 and TRBJ2-7; D remains unclear. The CDR3 sequence is 12 residues long. Trimming left V 0 bases short and J 5 bases short, with 5 bases between. Germline CDR1 is MGHRA and CDR2 is YSYEKL. In DNA form, the CDR3 reads TGCGCCAGCAGCCAAGATTCCGACGAGCAGTACTTC. Translating gives CASSQDSDEQYF.

The table lists this clonotype with a few counts. One junction end does not reproduce the germline sequence, and a read error may be involved. V gene TRBV30 combines with J gene TRBJ2-7; D may correspond to TRBD1 or TRBD2 (6 bases each). CDR3 size: 11 residues. Germline-derived CDR1 and CDR2 are GTSNPN and SVGIG (reference sequence). The CDR3 DNA is TGTGCCTGGACCGGGGGACACGGACTGATTTTC. Translated, it gives CAWTGGHGLIF.

This clonotype was seen only a few times. This chain joins TRBV5-1 and TRBJ2-1; D is undetermined. CDR1 SGHRS and CDR2 YFSETQ come from the germline V gene. CDR3 size: 14 residues. Trimming pared 4 bases from V and 2 bases from J, leaving 10 bases between. CDR3 loop: CASSHGWAYNEQFF. The CDR3 nucleotides read TGCGCCAGCAGCCACGGTTGGGCCTACAATGAGCAGTTCTTC.

The chain recombines TRBV2 with TRBJ2-5; D remains unclear. The germline gives CDR1 SNHLY, CDR2 FYNNEI. Between the trimmed V and J ends, which lost 4 bases and 4 bases, there was a span of 7 bases. The CDR3 sequence is 12 residues long. The CDR3: CASSVGLETQYF. CDR3 sequence (DNA): TGTGCCAGCAGTGTGGGGTTAGAGACCCAGTACTTC.

The chain carries TRBV9 and TRBJ1-6; D gene ambiguous. The CDR3 spans 12 residues. CDR1 and CDR2 from the germline V gene are SGDLS and YYNGEE. V lost 4 bases and J 7 bases, leaving 6 bases between the germline ends. CDR3: CASSNMNSPLHF. The DNA for the CDR3 is TGTGCCAGCAGCAATATGAATTCACCCCTCCACTTT. The variable domain in full, with the rest retrieved from reference TRBV9 and TRBJ1-6, is DSGVTQTPKHLITATGQRVTLRCSPRSGDLSVYWYQQSLDQGLQFLIQYYNGEERAKGNILERFSAQQFPDLHSELNLSSLELGDSALYFCASSNMNSPLHFGNGTRLTVT.

V and J are TRBV20-1 and TRBJ2-1; D perhaps matches TRBD2 (7 bases). The V gene's germline CDR1 is DFQATT and CDR2 SNEGSKA (reference sequence). This CDR3 region has 16 residues. V was clipped by 0 bases and J by 5 bases, with 17 bases between them. The DNA for the CDR3 is TGCAGTGCTAGAGATCTGGGGGGGGCCCTAAACAATGAGCAGTTCTTC. Translated: CSARDLGGALNNEQFF.

This chain uses TRBV9 with TRBJ2-1, with a tentative D call TRBD2 (5 bases). This CDR3 comprises 16 residues. Germline V gene sequence: CDR1 SGDLS, CDR2 YYNGEE. Between the trimmed V and J ends, which lost 6 bases and 1 base, there was a span of 17 bases. CDR3 DNA: TGTGCCAGCACCCCTACGGGGTCTCCTTCCTACAATGAGCAGTTCTTC. Translation gives CASTPTGSPSYNEQFF.

The rearrangement joins TRBV7-9 to TRBJ2-7; D may match TRBD1 or TRBD2 (6 bases each). The CDR3 contains 14 residues. Germline V CDR1 and CDR2: SEHNR, FQNEAQ (reference sequence). Trimming shortened V by 3 bases and J by 5 bases, and 14 bases separated the two germline ends. The CDR3 nucleotides read TGTGCCAGCAGCTTTTCCGGGGGCGGCCACGAGCAGTACTTC. Translated: CASSFSGGGHEQYF.

The chain couples TRBV19 to TRBJ1-1; D uncertain. V lost 2 bases and J 0 bases, leaving 7 bases between the germline ends. The CDR3 is made up of 14 amino acids. Germline V gene lookup returns CDR1 LNHDA and CDR2 SQIVND (reference sequence). CDR3 sequence (DNA): TGTGCCAGTAGTATATACGGGATGAACACTGAAGCTTTCTTT. Protein: CASSIYGMNTEAFF.

This chain joins TRBV6-2 or TRBV6-3 and TRBJ2-3; D is unresolved. The CDR3 loop spans 13 amino acids. V was trimmed by 5 bases and J by 6 bases, leaving 12 bases between them. Germline V gene sequence: CDR1 MNHEY, CDR2 SVGEGT. The CDR3 region is CASSTPLSDTQYF. The CDR3 DNA sequence: TGTGCCAGCAGTACCCCACTGTCCGATACGCAGTATTTT.

The chain carries TRBV20-1 and TRBJ2-5, with 12 positions matching TRBD2. The CDR3 spans 19 residues. Trimming at V came to 0 bases and at J to 1 base, leaving 12 bases not matched to a gene. CDR1 is DFQATT and CDR2 is SNEGSKA in the germline V gene (reference sequence). CDR3 DNA: TGCAGTGCTAGAGATCCTCCTAGCGGGGGGGCCTATCCCCAAGAGACCCAGTACTTC. This codes for CSARDPPSGGAYPQETQYF.

This clonotype was detected a few times. The V call is TRBV4-1, the J call TRBJ2-1, with 12 bases aligning to TRBD2. Looked up from germline, CDR1 is MGHRA and CDR2 is YSYEKL. V lost 1 base and J lost 7; bases outside the gene matches: 5. The CDR3 spans 16 residues. The CDR3: CASSQVTSGGNNEQFF. Written as DNA, the CDR3 is TGCGCCAGCAGCCAAGTTACTAGCGGGGGGAATAATGAGCAGTTCTTC.

This clonotype has a handful of counts. In DNA form, the CDR3 reads TGTGCCAGCAGCCCCTGGGGGGCCGGGGAGCTGTTTTTT. It is translated as CASSPWGAGELFF. This chain connects TRBV11-2 to TRBJ2-2, with D tentatively TRBD2 (6 bases). The germline CDR1 and CDR2 sequences are SGHAT and FQNNGV. V shed 5 bases and J shed 6 bases, with 10 bases lying between them. The CDR3 is made up of 13 amino acids.

The J gene is TRBJ2-7, the V gene TRBV7-9; 7 bases align to TRBD1. Germline CDR1 SEHNR, CDR2 FQNEAQ (reference sequence). This CDR3 spans 16 amino acids. The junction had 12 bases not matched to a gene; V was cut back by 3 bases and J by 4 bases. The CDR3 spells CASSFPGDSLPYEQYF. CDR3 in DNA: TGTGCCAGCAGCTTCCCCGGGGACAGTCTTCCATACGAGCAGTACTTC.

The chain recombines TRBV7-3 with TRBJ2-7, with D perhaps TRBD1 or TRBD2 (5 bases each). This CDR3 spans 13 amino acids. V lost 0 bases and J lost 5, with 8 bases in between. Germline loops: CDR1 SGHTA, CDR2 FQGTGA. CDR3 protein: CASSLTRDHEQYF. The CDR3 DNA follows: TGTGCCAGCAGCTTAACCAGGGACCACGAGCAGTACTTC.

The table lists this clonotype with a few counts. The V and J genes are TRBV6-1 and TRBJ2-7, with D possibly being TRBD2 (5 bases). The ends were cut back, 6 bases at V and 1 base at J, with 19 bases in the middle. Germline CDR1 reads MNHNS; CDR2 reads SASEGT. This CDR3 comprises 16 residues. CDR3 nucleotides: TGTGCCAGCAGACTTACCGCCCGGGATGAATCCTACGAGCAGTACTTC. Translating it yields CASRLTARDESYEQYF.

The chain couples TRBV27 to TRBJ2-1, with D tentatively TRBD1 (7 bases). The CDR3 consists of 16 residues. Germline CDR1 is MNHEY and CDR2 is SMNVEV (reference sequence). Trimming removed 10 bases from V and 0 bases from J, with 19 bases in between. CDR3 nucleotides: TGTGCCACTCAGGCGGGCCAGGGGGGCTCCTACAATGAGCAGTTCTTC. The encoded protein is CATQAGQGGSYNEQFF.

The chain employs TRBV7-3 and TRBJ2-1; unclear D gene. The CDR3 is 13 amino acids. Trimming shortened V by 2 bases and J by 6 bases, and 8 bases separated the two germline ends. Looked up from germline, CDR1 is SGHTA and CDR2 is FQGTGA. The CDR3 sequence is CASSLGRPNEQFF. The DNA of the CDR3 is TGTGCCAGCAGCTTAGGCAGGCCCAATGAGCAGTTCTTC.

This clonotype was observed a few times. This rearrangement joins TRBV11-1 to TRBJ2-1; 9 nucleotides line up with TRBD2. The CDR3 length is 20 residues. Germline assignment: CDR1 SGHAT and CDR2 FQDESV (reference sequence). J was trimmed by 0 bases and V by 3 bases; bases with no gene match: 15. The CDR3 DNA reads TGTGCCAGCAGCTTGAGGTTTGGGCGGGAGGGTGGTAGCTCCTACAATGAGCAGTTCTTC. Translation gives CASSLRFGREGGSSYNEQFF.

The chain is built from TRBV7-3 and TRBJ1-1; possibly TRBD1 for D (5 bases). Germline assignment: CDR1 SGHTA and CDR2 FQGTGA. The CDR3 covers 14 residues. V was pared by 4 bases and J by 4 bases, with 13 bases between. The CDR3 region is CASSSTGLGTEAFF. The CDR3 DNA reads as TGTGCCAGCAGCTCTACAGGTCTCGGCACTGAAGCTTTCTTT.

In its sample, this clonotype was seen a few times. CDR3 residues: CASRKAADGSYEQYF. As DNA, the CDR3 is TGTGCCAGCAGAAAGGCCGCCGACGGATCCTACGAGCAGTACTTC. The V gene is TRBV12-3 or TRBV12-4, the J gene TRBJ2-7, with no clear D. The V end was cut by 6 bases, the J end by 1 base, with 16 bases between. The CDR3 spans 15 residues.